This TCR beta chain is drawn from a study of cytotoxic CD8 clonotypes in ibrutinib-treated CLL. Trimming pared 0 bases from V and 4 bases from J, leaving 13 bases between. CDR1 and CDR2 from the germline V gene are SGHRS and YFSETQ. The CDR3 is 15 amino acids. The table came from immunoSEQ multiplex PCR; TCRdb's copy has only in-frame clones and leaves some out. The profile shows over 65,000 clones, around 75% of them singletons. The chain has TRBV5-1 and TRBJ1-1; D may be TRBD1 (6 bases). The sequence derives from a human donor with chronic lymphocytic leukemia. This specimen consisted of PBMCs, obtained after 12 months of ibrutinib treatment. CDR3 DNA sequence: TGCGCCAGCAGCTTGGAACCAGGGGTTTCCACTGAAGCTTTCTTT. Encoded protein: CASSLEPGVSTEAFF.